These 18 T cell receptor beta chains were all obtained from the same sample, sequenced in a study of blood T cell repertoires in COVID-19. Measured with immunoSEQ multiplex PCR; TCRdb has only the in-frame clones, and not every one. The sample includes 84,000 or so clones, roughly 87% seen only once; the top ten take just under 7.5%. Sequencing was done on a sample of peripheral blood. Every receptor here comes from a man between 65 and 80 years old with acute or convalescent COVID-19.

The chain joins TRBV6-5 to TRBJ2-7, with 11 bases lining up with TRBD2. The CDR3 extends over 14 amino acids. The junction had 4 bases not matched to a gene; V was cut back by 5 bases and J by 4 bases. Germline V gene sequence: CDR1 MNHEY, CDR2 SVGAGI. CDR3 sequence reads: CASSHRTSGYEQYF. The CDR3 bases are TGTGCCAGCAGTCACCGGACTAGCGGGTACGAGCAGTACTTC.

V gene TRBV5-5 combines with J gene TRBJ2-1; D is undetermined. Germline assignment: CDR1 SGHKS and CDR2 YYEKEE (reference sequence). V lost 3 bases to trimming and J lost 9 bases, with 13 bases between them. CDR3 length equals 13 residues. The DNA of the CDR3 is TGTGCCAGCAGCTCGACGCTTTGGAGTGAGCAGTTCTTC. It yields the protein CASSSTLWSEQFF.

This clone has a handful of counts. The chain carries TRBV19 and TRBJ2-7; 9 nucleotides line up with TRBD1. Trimming took 9 bases from V and 3 from J; bases not matched to a gene: 6. The germline V gene encodes CDR1 LNHDA and CDR2 SQIVND (reference sequence). The CDR3 covers 13 residues. CDR3 residues: CASKGQGLYEQYF. The CDR3 DNA is TGTGCCAGCAAGGGACAGGGACTCTACGAGCAGTACTTC.

This chain uses TRBV11-3 with TRBJ2-1; D remains ambiguous. The germline V gene encodes CDR1 SGHNT and CDR2 YENEEA. The CDR3 runs 13 residues. V gave up 0 bases and J gave up 8 bases, with 8 bases separating them. CDR3 sequence: CASSLDQVDEQFF. CDR3 DNA: TGTGCCAGCAGCTTAGATCAAGTAGATGAGCAGTTCTTC.

Only one count was recorded for this clone. The chain joins TRBV28 to TRBJ1-6; D is perhaps TRBD1 (5 bases). Germline CDR1 MDHEN, CDR2 SYDVKM. Trimming took off 4 bases at V and 4 bases at J, with 14 bases between the two ends. This CDR3 comprises 16 residues. The CDR3 region has the DNA TGTGCCAGCAGTTGGGACGCCGCGGGATATAATTCACCCCTCCACTTT. This sequence encodes CASSWDAAGYNSPLHF.

The chain carries TRBV30 and TRBJ1-6; the D gene is possibly TRBD1 (6 bases). The germline V gene has CDR1 GTSNPN and CDR2 SVGIG (reference sequence). Trimming took 0 bases from V and 7 from J, leaving 10 bases between them. The CDR3 length is 14 residues. The CDR3 DNA reads TGTGCCTGGAGTGTAGGTCAGGGGAATTCACCCCTCCACTTT. Residues: CAWSVGQGNSPLHF. Full variable domain (missing parts from reference TRBV30 and TRBJ1-6): SQTIHQWPATLVQPVGSPLSLECTVEGTSNPNLYWYRQAAGRGLQLLFYSVGIGQISSEVPQNLSASRPQDRQFILSSKKLLLSDSGFYLCAWSVGQGNSPLHFGNGTRLTVT.

The chain recombines TRBV19 with TRBJ1-2; unclear D gene. The CDR3 is made up of 14 amino acids. Germline values: CDR1 LNHDA, CDR2 SQIVND (reference sequence). Trimming shortened V by 0 bases and J by 2 bases, and 7 bases separated the two germline ends. CDR3 bases: TGTGCCAGTAGTATAGAGGCAGGCAACTATGGCTACACCTTC. Its protein product is CASSIEAGNYGYTF.

This clone was seen just once. V is TRBV7-2 and J is TRBJ1-2; TRBD1 is a possible D gene (6 bases). The germline gives CDR1 SGHTA, CDR2 FQGNSA. Trimming stripped 5 bases from V and 7 bases from J, with 17 bases between. This CDR3 spans 14 amino acids. Written as DNA, the CDR3 is TGTGCCAGCAGCACCTCGACAGGTTCTGGTGGCTACACCTTC. It is translated as CASSTSTGSGGYTF.

The genes are TRBV4-1 and TRBJ2-1; 15 bases match TRBD2. The CDR3 sequence is 17 residues long. Germline trimming cut 4 bases from V and 6 bases from J; bases unmatched to any gene: 7. Looked up from germline, CDR1 is MGHRA and CDR2 is YSYEKL. Here the CDR3 DNA reads TGCGCCAGCAGCCCCGGACTAGCGGGGGGGCCAGGCAATGAGCAGTTCTTC. This encodes CASSPGLAGGPGNEQFF.

J is TRBJ1-2 and V is TRBV2; unclear D gene. Per the germline V gene, CDR1 is SNHLY and CDR2 is FYNNEI. V dropped 3 bases and J dropped 5 bases, with 13 bases sitting between them. This CDR3 has 14 residues. CDR3 nucleotide sequence: TGTGCCAGCAGTGAGAGCACAGACCAATATGGCTACACCTTC. Translated: CASSESTDQYGYTF.

The V and J genes are TRBV11-3 and TRBJ2-7, with 8 bases identical to TRBD1. V shed 3 bases and J 5 bases; nucleotides not matched to a gene: 3. Germline assignment: CDR1 SGHNT and CDR2 YENEEA. The length of the CDR3 is 13 residues. CDR3 protein: CASSLQGADEQYF. Here the CDR3 DNA reads TGTGCCAGCAGCTTGCAGGGGGCCGACGAGCAGTACTTC.

The V gene is TRBV6-6, the J gene TRBJ1-6, with TRBD1 matching over 12 bases. CDR3 size: 15 residues. The J segment lost 9 bases and the V segment lost 6 bases, leaving 6 bases of the junction unmatched. Germline lookup yields CDR1 MNHNY and CDR2 SVGAGI (reference sequence). The CDR3 is CASRGTGGQSSPLHF. CDR3 nucleotide sequence: TGTGCCAGCAGAGGGACAGGGGGCCAAAGTTCACCCCTCCACTTT.

The chain has TRBV28 and TRBJ2-7; D perhaps matches TRBD2 (6 bases). The CDR3 runs 16 residues. The ends were cut back, 6 bases at V and 2 bases at J, with 20 bases in the middle. Germline V lookup: CDR1 MDHEN, CDR2 SYDVKM. CDR3 in amino acids: CASSRPLNGGAYEQYF. The CDR3 DNA follows: TGTGCCAGCAGCAGGCCTCTAAACGGAGGGGCCTACGAGCAGTACTTC. Supplemented by reference TRBV28 and TRBJ2-7, the full variable domain reads DVKVTQSSRYLVKRTGEKVFLECVQDMDHENMFWYRQDPGLGLRLIYFSYDVKMKEKGDIPEGYSVSREKKERFSLILESASTNQTSMYLCASSRPLNGGAYEQYFGPGTRLTVT.

CDR3 sequence (DNA): TGTGCCAGCAGCTTGCAGGGGACAGGGTTTTATGGCTACACCTTC. Residues: CASSLQGTGFYGYTF. V is TRBV5-4 and J is TRBJ1-2, with 9 bases matching TRBD1. Germline V gives CDR1 SGHNT, CDR2 YYREEE (reference sequence). V was clipped by 1 base and J by 5 bases; unmatched bases: 6. The CDR3 is made up of 15 amino acids.

The chain carries TRBV7-2 and TRBJ1-5, with 7 bases lining up with TRBD1. The length of the CDR3 is 16 residues. The germline CDR1 and CDR2 sequences are SGHTA and FQGNSA. The V and J ends lost 6 bases and 0 bases, in that order; junction bases with no gene match: 8. The CDR3 DNA reads TGTGCCAGCAGGGATCAGGGGGGTTATAGCAATCAGCCCCAGCATTTT. Amino acids: CASRDQGGYSNQPQHF.

J is TRBJ2-5 and V is TRBV28; D is possibly TRBD1 (6 bases). Germline V gives CDR1 MDHEN, CDR2 SYDVKM. The CDR3 length is 14 residues. The ends were cut back, 7 bases at V and 5 bases at J, with 17 bases in the middle. The CDR3 nucleotides are TGTGCCAGCACCAGACAGGTCTTAGGGGAGACCCAGTACTTC. Protein: CASTRQVLGETQYF.

This chain connects TRBV5-4 to TRBJ1-2; TRBD1 matches 7 bases. The CDR3 length is 15 residues. Losses at the gene ends were 2 bases for V and 2 bases for J; bases not matched to a gene: 6. CDR1 and CDR2 (germline): SGHNT, YYREEE (reference sequence). CDR3 nucleotides: TGTGCCAGCAGCTTCGGGACAGTTACCAACTATGGCTACACCTTC. Translating it yields CASSFGTVTNYGYTF. The entire variable domain, with the rest obtained from reference TRBV5-4 and TRBJ1-2, is as follows: ETGVTQSPTHLIKTRGQQVTLRCSSQSGHNTVSWYQQALGQGPQFIFQYYREEENGRGNFPPRFSGLQFPNYSSELNVNALELDDSALYLCASSFGTVTNYGYTFGSGTRLTVV.

This clone was counted once. The CDR3 nucleotides are TGCGCCAGCAGCTTGGACAGGAACTACGAGCAGTACTTC. This translates into CASSLDRNYEQYF. The rearrangement joins TRBV5-1 to TRBJ2-7, with TRBD1 as a possible D gene (5 bases). CDR1 and CDR2 (germline): SGHRS, YFSETQ. With 0 bases removed from V and 3 bases from J, the gap between germline ends came to 7 bases. The CDR3 spans 13 residues.